This is a list of T cell receptor beta chains from one sample in a study of CD8+CD57+ T cells in acquired aplastic anemia. TCRdb itself ran the reads through MiXCR, one entry per CDR3 protein. Found here are approximately 470,000 distinct CDR3 sequences, roughly a third of them singletons; the top ten hold under 0.95%. Sequencing was done on a sample of sorted CD4+, CD8+, or CD8+CD57+ T cells (not recorded which) from PBMCs. The receptors here all came from a human donor with aplastic anemia. Both conserved end residues are part of each CDR3. A D gene is named only where the DNA matches it firmly.

D	V	J	CDR3
.	TRBV2	TRBJ1-2	CASSELVGQNYGYTF
TRBD1	TRBV19	TRBJ1-2	CASSDPTGRYGYTF
.	TRBV2	TRBJ2-1	CASSEDYQYNEQFF
TRBD1	TRBV29-1	TRBJ1-2	CSDPGDRDGYTF
TRBD1	TRBV5-5	TRBJ1-1	CASSWGDRGFPEAFF
.	TRBV9	TRBJ2-7	CASSVGVGDPVYEQYF
TRBD1	TRBV7-9	TRBJ1-1	CASSQGGSDEAFF
TRBD1	TRBV4-3	TRBJ1-2	CASSQSLRTGFNYGYTF
TRBD2	TRBV7-8	TRBJ2-1	CASSFKRVSGDEQFF
.	TRBV5-8	TRBJ1-2	CASSLDGRWDGYTF
.	TRBV19	TRBJ1-2	CASSRRAANYGYTF
.	TRBV15	TRBJ2-7	CATSRDSVWQYF
.	TRBV7-2	TRBJ1-5	CASSLARRLTSNQPQHF
.	TRBV11-2	TRBJ2-3	CASSETGTAGFADTQYF
TRBD1	TRBV12-5	TRBJ2-1	CASAPGGFYNEQFF
.	TRBV7-9	TRBJ1-1	CASSLAGRNTEAFF
TRBD2	TRBV13	TRBJ2-7	CASSSPTSGGNYEQYF
.	TRBV19	TRBJ1-4	CASGPLTGGNEKLFF
TRBD1	TRBV7-6	TRBJ2-1	CASSLGGQGTRGEQFF
.	TRBV2	TRBJ1-1	CAGGGADGNSMNTEAFF
TRBD1	TRBV4-1	TRBJ1-2	CASSQFLTGEGGGYTF
.	TRBV2	TRBJ2-4	CASSESRGWTKNIQYF
.	TRBV7-3	TRBJ2-5	CASSLGGNQETQYF
TRBD2	TRBV11-3	TRBJ2-7	CASSLSTSTQYEQYF
.	TRBV20-1	TRBJ2-7	CSATGAPHEQYF
TRBD1	TRBV6-2/TRBV6-3	TRBJ1-3	CASRPTGDYGNTIYF
TRBD2	TRBV7-3	TRBJ2-3	CASSLSLGGGPDTQYF
TRBD1	TRBV7-6	TRBJ2-7	CASSLGSGQSYEQYF
.	TRBV25-1	TRBJ2-3	CASSDPRGPGDTQYF
.	TRBV20-1	TRBJ1-1	CRASAGHSNTEAFF
TRBD2	TRBV20-1	TRBJ2-3	CSARDYNSGHTDTQYF